The clone carrying this TCR beta chain was counted once. In the authors' methods: Reference gene primer amplification gave estimated nucleated cell counts. Sequencing was performed with immunoSEQ multiplex PCR; in TCRdb, only in-frame clones are kept and a portion is missing. Clone size and the V and J calls come from that table; the DNA yielded D and trimming. The sample includes around 280,000 clones, 86% of them seen just once. The CDR3 runs to 14 residues. V dropped 6 bases and J dropped 2 bases, with 14 bases sitting between them. Germline-derived CDR1 and CDR2 are SGHDT and YYEEEE. This entry comes from a study of blood T cell repertoires in COVID-19. The overall study: Spain, Italy and the United States supplied samples that represented acute and convalescent COVID-19. The analysed material was cDNA or gDNA that came from T cells, B-cell-depleted T cells, or PBMCs.

The receptor was isolated from a woman aged 25 to 39 who had recovered from COVID-19. The chain has TRBV5-6 and TRBJ1-2; D is perhaps TRBD1 (5 bases). The sample was peripheral blood. The DNA of the CDR3 is TGTGCCAGCATCGTTTTTGGGGGGAACTATGGCTACACCTTC. Its protein product is CASIVFGGNYGYTF.